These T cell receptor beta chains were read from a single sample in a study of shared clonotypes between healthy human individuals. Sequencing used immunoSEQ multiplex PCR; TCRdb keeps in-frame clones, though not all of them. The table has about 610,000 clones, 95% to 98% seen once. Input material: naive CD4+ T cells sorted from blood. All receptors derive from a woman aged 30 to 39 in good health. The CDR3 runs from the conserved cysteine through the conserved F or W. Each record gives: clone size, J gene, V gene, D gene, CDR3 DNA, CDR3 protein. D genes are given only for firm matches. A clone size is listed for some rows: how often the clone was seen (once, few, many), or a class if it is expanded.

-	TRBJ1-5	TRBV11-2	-	TGTGCCAGCAGCTTGGGGCGGGCGGGGGGGCAGCCCCAGCATTTT	CASSLGRAGGQPQHF
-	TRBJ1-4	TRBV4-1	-	TGCGCCAGCACCCGCGCGGCGACGGACCTTGAAAAACTGTTTTTT	CASTRAATDLEKLFF
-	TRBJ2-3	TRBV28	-	TGTGCCAGCAGCATCCCCCAGGGGGGTCCGGATACGCAGTATTTT	CASSIPQGGPDTQYF
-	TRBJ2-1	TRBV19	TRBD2	TGTGCCAGTAGTATACCGGGACTAGCAGGACACTACAATGAGCAGTTCTTC	CASSIPGLAGHYNEQFF
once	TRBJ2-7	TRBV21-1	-	TGTGCCAGCAGCAAAGTGCTAGCGGGAGGCCGACCGCCGGCCCACTACGAGCAGTACTTC	CASSKVLAGGRPPAHYEQYF
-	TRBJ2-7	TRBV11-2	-	TGTGCCAGCAGCCCCCTGACCGTTAGCTCCTACGAGCAGTACTTC	CASSPLTVSSYEQYF
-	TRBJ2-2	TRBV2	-	TGTGCCAGCAGACTCGACAACACCGGGGAGCTGTTTTTT	CASRLDNTGELFF
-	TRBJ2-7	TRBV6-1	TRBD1	TGTGCCAGCAGTCTTCGGGACAGGTCCTACGAGCAGTACTTC	CASSLRDRSYEQYF
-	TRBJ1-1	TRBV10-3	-	TGTGCCATCTCTTATACAGGCTCGTACACTGAAGCTTTCTTT	CAISYTGSYTEAFF
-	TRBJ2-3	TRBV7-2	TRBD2	TGTGCCAGCAGCTTAGCCCTTTGGCTAGCGGGAGGGACAGATACGCAGTATTTT	CASSLALWLAGGTDTQYF
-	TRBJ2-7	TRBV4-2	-	TGTGCCAGCAGCCAAGATCGGCATCAGCAGTACTTC	CASSQDRHQQYF
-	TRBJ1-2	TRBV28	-	TGTGCCAGCAGCCATTCCCTTTTCTATGGCTACACCTTC	CASSHSLFYGYTF
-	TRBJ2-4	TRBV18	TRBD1	TGTGCCAGCTCGCCCTCGACAGGGGGAGACATTCAGTACTTC	CASSPSTGGDIQYF
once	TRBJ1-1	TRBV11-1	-	TGTGCCAGCAGCTCGCCGGGAATTGAAGCTTTCTTT	CASSSPGIEAFF
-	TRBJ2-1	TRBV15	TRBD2	TGTGCCACCAGCAGAGTAATGGGCGGGAGTAGGAGAGGCGGCTCCTACAATGAGCAGTTCTTC	CATSRVMGGSRRGGSYNEQFF
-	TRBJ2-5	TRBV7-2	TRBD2	TGTGCCAGCACATCCGGGACTAGCGGGGCTCGGACCCAGTACTTC	CASTSGTSGARTQYF
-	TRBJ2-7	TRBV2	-	TGTGCCAGCAGTGAGTTTGGTCCTCCCCCGGAGTACTTC	CASSEFGPPPEYF
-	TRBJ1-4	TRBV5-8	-	TGTGCCAGCAGCCTCTCTTTGGGGCACCGTAATGAAAAACTGTTTTTT	CASSLSLGHRNEKLFF
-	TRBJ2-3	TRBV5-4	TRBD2	TGTGCCAGCAGCTTGTTTAGCGGGAGGGCCACAGATACGCAGTATTTT	CASSLFSGRATDTQYF
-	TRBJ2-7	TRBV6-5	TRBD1	TGTGCCAGCAGTTACTCGACAGGGAGCTCCTACGAGCAGTACTTC	CASSYSTGSSYEQYF
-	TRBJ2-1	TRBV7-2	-	TGTGCCAGCAGCCAAGTGGGATTCCCGTCTGAGCAGTTCTTC	CASSQVGFPSEQFF
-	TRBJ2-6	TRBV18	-	TGTGCCAGCTCACTCGACAGCTCTGGGGCCAACGTCCTGACTTTC	CASSLDSSGANVLTF
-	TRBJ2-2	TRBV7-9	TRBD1	TGTGCCAGCAGCCGTCCCGGGACAGGAGGAACCGGGGAGCTGTTTTTT	CASSRPGTGGTGELFF
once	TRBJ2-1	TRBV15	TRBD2	TGTGCCACCAGCAGAGCAGGGGCCGCTAGCGGGAGAGACAATGAGCAGTTCTTC	CATSRAGAASGRDNEQFF
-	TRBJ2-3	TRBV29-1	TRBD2	TGCAGCGTTAAGGGGAGGGTGACGGATACGCAGTATTTT	CSVKGRVTDTQYF
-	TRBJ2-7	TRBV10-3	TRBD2	TGTGCCAGCGGGACTAGCGGGACCACCGCCTCCTACGAGCAGTACTTC	CASGTSGTTASYEQYF